One sample yielded the 27 T cell receptor beta chains listed below, sequenced in a study of T cell responses to AZD1222 COVID-19 vaccine. Here immunoSEQ multiplex PCR was the method, and the copy in TCRdb shows in-frame clones only, minus some. Among more than 95,000 clones listed, over 75% were seen once. Sequenced material: peripheral blood, taken on day 0 of AZD1222 vaccination. All receptors derive from an adult in good health.

The chain has TRBV7-9 and TRBJ1-6; a possible D gene is TRBD1 (5 bases). This CDR3 has 17 amino acids. Trimming cost V 1 base and J 8 bases, with 18 bases left between them. The V gene's germline CDR1 is SEHNR and CDR2 FQNEAQ (reference sequence). The chain's CDR3 is CASSLGIGREDYSPLHF. The CDR3 DNA sequence: TGTGCCAGCAGCTTAGGAATTGGCAGGGAAGACTATTCACCCCTCCACTTT.

The chain links TRBV5-1 to TRBJ1-2; TRBD1 matches at 9 bases. The CDR3 covers 14 residues. The trim removed 0 bases at V and 4 bases at J, leaving 1 base unmatched. The germline V gene has CDR1 SGHRS and CDR2 YFSETQ. The CDR3 sequence: CASSLVTGGYGYTF. CDR3 in DNA: TGCGCCAGCAGCTTGGTGACAGGGGGCTATGGCTACACCTTC.

The chain employs TRBV11-2 and TRBJ2-1; D unclear. This CDR3 has 13 amino acids. Trimming took off 1 base at V and 7 bases at J, with 8 bases between the two ends. Germline V lookup: CDR1 SGHAT, CDR2 FQNNGV. CDR3 nucleotide sequence: TGTGCCAGCAGCTTAGTGGCGCGAAATGAGCAGTTCTTC. Residues: CASSLVARNEQFF.

This sequence joins TRBV24-1 and TRBJ1-5; a possible D gene is TRBD1 (5 bases). The J call may be mistaken, given a closer DNA end match to TRBJ2-3. There are 13 residues in the CDR3. Germline-derived CDR1 and CDR2 are KGHDR and SFDVKD. CDR3: CATVGQGNQPQYF. The DNA of the CDR3 is TGTGCCACGGTTGGGCAGGGAAATCAGCCCCAGTATTTT.

This sequence joins TRBV14 and TRBJ1-2; 7 bases align to TRBD1. The trim removed 1 base at V and 4 bases at J, leaving 3 bases unmatched. Per the germline V gene, CDR1 is SGHDN and CDR2 is FVKESK. The CDR3 runs to 14 residues. CDR3 sequence reads: CASSQVTGVYGYTF. The CDR3 DNA sequence: TGTGCCAGCAGCCAAGTCACAGGGGTCTATGGCTACACCTTC. The entire variable domain, with the rest obtained from reference TRBV14 and TRBJ1-2, is as follows: EAGVTQFPSHSVIEKGQTVTLRCDPISGHDNLYWYRRVMGKEIKFLLHFVKESKQDESGMPNNRFLAERTGGTYSTLKVQPAELEDSGVYFCASSQVTGVYGYTFGSGTRLTVV.

The V call is TRBV2, the J call TRBJ1-5; D not certain. The CDR3 totals 13 residues. Germline V gene sequence: CDR1 SNHLY, CDR2 FYNNEI. The V gene lost 4 bases and the J gene lost 0 bases, with 4 bases spanning the gap. CDR3 in DNA: TGTGCCAGCAGTGCTGGTAGCAATCAGCCCCAGCATTTT. Its translation is CASSAGSNQPQHF. Filled out from reference TRBV2 and TRBJ1-5, the complete variable domain reads EPEVTQTPSHQVTQMGQEVILRCVPISNHLYFYWYRQILGQKVEFLVSFYNNEISEKSEIFDDQFSVERPDGSNFTLKIRSTKLEDSAMYFCASSAGSNQPQHFGDGTRLSIL.

The chain links TRBV4-3 to TRBJ1-3; 12 bases match TRBD1. The CDR3 is made up of 18 amino acids. Germline CDR1 LGHNA, CDR2 YSLEER. V shed 1 base and J 7 bases; nucleotides not matched to a gene: 11. CDR3 DNA: TGCGCCAGCAGCCAAGGTCTCGGGACAGGGGGCGGCTTTAACACCATATATTTT. It translates to CASSQGLGTGGGFNTIYF.

J is TRBJ1-2 and V is TRBV25-1; 8 bases line up with TRBD1. The germline V gene encodes CDR1 MGHDK and CDR2 SYGVNS. The CDR3 has 15 residues. The trim removed 3 bases at V and 4 bases at J, leaving 7 bases unmatched. CDR3 protein: CASSDPGQGGYGYTF. CDR3 nucleotide sequence: TGTGCCAGCAGTGATCCCGGACAGGGAGGCTATGGCTACACCTTC.

The chain couples TRBV5-1 to TRBJ2-7; 8 nucleotides match TRBD1. The CDR3 is 15 amino acids. J gave up 3 bases and V 4 bases, and 9 bases lay outside the gene matches. CDR1 and CDR2 (germline): SGHRS, YFSETQ. CDR3 region: CASSVTGGSIYEQYF. Here the CDR3 DNA reads TGCGCCAGCAGCGTTACAGGGGGGAGTATCTACGAGCAGTACTTC.

The chain joins TRBV15 to TRBJ2-5; 8 bases agree with TRBD2. Trimming took 0 bases from V and 1 from J; bases not matched to a gene: 13. There are 19 residues in the CDR3. CDR1 and CDR2 (germline): LNHNV, YYDKDF (reference sequence). CDR3 loop: CATSRESSGRRGFQETQYF. In DNA form, the CDR3 reads TGTGCCACCAGCAGAGAATCCAGCGGGAGACGTGGGTTCCAAGAGACCCAGTACTTC.

This clone was detected a few times. This chain joins TRBV7-9 and TRBJ2-7; D is unresolved. Germline V gene data show CDR1 as SEHNR and CDR2 as FQNEAQ (reference sequence). The CDR3 is 14 residues long. V was trimmed by 0 bases and J by 4 bases, leaving 10 bases between them. CDR3 bases: TGTGCCAGCAGCTTAGCGGGTATGGGGTACGAGCAGTACTTC. The encoded protein is CASSLAGMGYEQYF. Together with reference TRBV7-9 and TRBJ2-7, the CDR3 gives the full variable domain: DTGVSQNPRHKITKRGQNVTFRCDPISEHNRLYWYRQTLGQGPEFLTYFQNEAQLEKSRLLSDRFSAERPKGSFSTLEIQRTEQGDSAMYLCASSLAGMGYEQYFGPGTRLTVT.

V usage is TRBV5-1 and J usage is TRBJ2-1; TRBD2 agrees at 7 bases. CDR3 length equals 18 residues. V lost 2 bases, J lost 0 bases, and 11 bases stayed unmatched. Germline assignment: CDR1 SGHRS and CDR2 YFSETQ. The CDR3 sequence: CASSLGPSGSSSYNEQFF. The CDR3 DNA reads TGCGCCAGCAGCTTAGGTCCTAGCGGCTCGAGCTCCTACAATGAGCAGTTCTTC.

This chain joins TRBV28 and TRBJ1-1; a possible D gene is TRBD1 (5 bases). This CDR3 has 14 residues. Germline V gene data show CDR1 as MDHEN and CDR2 as SYDVKM. V lost 3 bases and J lost 1, with 9 bases in between. CDR3 in DNA: TGTGCCAGCAGTTTTTTTAGGGGGAACACTGAAGCTTTCTTT. Encoded protein: CASSFFRGNTEAFF.

The rearrangement uses TRBV10-3 and TRBJ1-1, with D uncertain. Germline CDR1 reads ENHRY; CDR2 reads SYGVKD. V dropped 5 bases and J dropped 1 base, with 11 bases sitting between them. The CDR3 has 14 residues. CDR3 nucleotides: TGTGCCATCAGTCCTACCGGACGGAACACTGAAGCTTTCTTT. Protein: CAISPTGRNTEAFF.

V is TRBV7-9 and J is TRBJ1-5; 7 bases agree with TRBD1. J was trimmed by 6 bases and V by 5 bases; bases with no gene match: 13. Germline-derived CDR1 and CDR2 are SEHNR and FQNEAQ (reference sequence). The CDR3 is 16 amino acids. CDR3 loop: CASSRETDRAGQPQHF. In nucleotides, the CDR3 is TGTGCCAGCAGCCGTGAGACCGACAGGGCGGGTCAGCCCCAGCATTTT.

The chain combines TRBV2 with TRBJ2-5; D is perhaps TRBD1 (5 bases). Germline CDR1 reads SNHLY; CDR2 reads FYNNEI. Trimming removed 1 base from V and 4 bases from J, with 13 bases in between. The CDR3 is 15 amino acids. Here the CDR3 reads CASSEVRGIRETQYF. The DNA of the CDR3 is TGTGCCAGCAGTGAAGTAAGGGGAATTAGAGAGACCCAGTACTTC.

J is TRBJ2-7 and V is TRBV6-5, with TRBD1 matching 7 bases. This CDR3 has 15 amino acids. V shed 7 bases and J 3 bases; nucleotides not matched to a gene: 12. CDR1 and CDR2 from the germline V gene are MNHEY and SVGAGI. CDR3 nucleotides: TGTGCCAGCACCCCGGACAGGTTAGGGATCTACGAGCAGTACTTC. Translated, it gives CASTPDRLGIYEQYF.

J is TRBJ1-1 and V is TRBV15, with TRBD1 as a possible D gene (5 bases). This CDR3 has 13 amino acids. The V gene lost 1 base and the J gene lost 5 bases, with 8 bases spanning the gap. The V gene's germline CDR1 is LNHNV and CDR2 YYDKDF (reference sequence). The CDR3 nucleotides read TGTGCCACCAGCAGAGGGGAGGGGACTGAAGCTTTCTTT. This gives the protein CATSRGEGTEAFF.

CDR3 nucleotides: TGTGCCAGCAGTGAGGACGTCACTTCCTACAATGAGCAGTTCTTC. It translates to CASSEDVTSYNEQFF. This sequence joins TRBV2 and TRBJ2-1; no clear D gene. Trimming cost V 3 bases and J 1 base, with 10 bases left between them. This CDR3 is built from 15 residues. The germline V gene has CDR1 SNHLY and CDR2 FYNNEI. Combining the CDR3 with reference TRBV2 and TRBJ2-1 gives the whole variable domain EPEVTQTPSHQVTQMGQEVILRCVPISNHLYFYWYRQILGQKVEFLVSFYNNEISEKSEIFDDQFSVERPDGSNFTLKIRSTKLEDSAMYFCASSEDVTSYNEQFFGPGTRLTVL.

In DNA form, the CDR3 reads TGTGCCAGCACCCAGCAAGGGACAGGGGAGTATGGCTACACCTTC. Translation gives CASTQQGTGEYGYTF. J is TRBJ1-2 and V is TRBV28; 10 bases match TRBD1. The length of the CDR3 is 15 residues. CDR1 MDHEN and CDR2 SYDVKM come from the germline V gene. The trim removed 7 bases at V and 5 bases at J, leaving 10 bases unmatched.

The chain is built from TRBV7-2 and TRBJ1-1; D not certain. The germline CDR1 and CDR2 sequences are SGHTA and FQGNSA. CDR3 size: 13 residues. V shed 2 bases and J shed 5 bases, with 9 bases lying between them. CDR3 bases: TGTGCCAGCAGCTTAATGGCGGGGACTGAAGCTTTCTTT. It yields the protein CASSLMAGTEAFF.

This clone has a single count. The chain recombines TRBV18 with TRBJ2-1; 10 nucleotides align to TRBD2. The CDR3 covers 16 residues. The germline gives CDR1 KGHSH, CDR2 LQKENI. V was clipped by 6 bases and J by 8 bases; unmatched bases: 13. CDR3 sequence (DNA): TGTGCCAGCTCCCTGACTAGCGGGTTCCGGTGGTATGAGCAGTTCTTC. This encodes CASSLTSGFRWYEQFF.

The CDR3 reads CAWSRQPQEPQHF. CDR3 nucleotides: TGTGCCTGGAGTCGACAACCTCAGGAGCCCCAGCATTTT. This chain links TRBV30 with TRBJ1-5; D unclear. Germline-derived CDR1 and CDR2 are GTSNPN and SVGIG (reference sequence). V was clipped by 2 bases and J by 8 bases, with 13 bases between them. The CDR3 is made up of 13 amino acids. Looking up the rest from reference TRBV30 and TRBJ1-5 gives the full variable domain: SQTIHQWPATLVQPVGSPLSLECTVEGTSNPNLYWYRQAAGRGLQLLFYSVGIGQISSEVPQNLSASRPQDRQFILSSKKLLLSDSGFYLCAWSRQPQEPQHFGDGTRLSIL.

The chain is built from TRBV6-1 and TRBJ1-5, with a tentative D call TRBD1 (5 bases). CDR1 and CDR2 from the germline V gene are MNHNS and SASEGT. The CDR3 is 15 residues long. The ends were cut back, 1 base at V and 11 bases at J, with 18 bases in the middle. CDR3 DNA: TGTGCCAGCAGTGAAGATTCCCGGGGCCGATCAGCCCAGCATTTT. Its protein product is CASSEDSRGRSAQHF.

This rearrangement joins TRBV4-3 to TRBJ1-4; D remains unclear. Germline V CDR1 and CDR2: LGHNA, YSLEER. The V and J ends lost 4 bases and 6 bases respectively, with 12 bases between them. The CDR3 has 14 residues. The CDR3 DNA reads as TGCGCCAGCAGCCTTGCAGACGGGCATGAAAAACTGTTTTTT. Encoded protein: CASSLADGHEKLFF.

This chain joins TRBV28 and TRBJ2-3; tentative D call: TRBD2 (6 bases). The length of the CDR3 is 15 residues. V was cut by 2 bases and J by 1 base, with 10 bases left in between. Germline CDR1 MDHEN, CDR2 SYDVKM. The CDR3 DNA is TGTGCCAGCAGTTTAGGAGGGGAGGGCACAGATACGCAGTATTTT. Amino acids: CASSLGGEGTDTQYF.

This rearrangement joins TRBV2 to TRBJ1-2; D is unclear. Trimming stripped 6 bases from V and 4 bases from J, with 21 bases between. The CDR3 has 16 residues. CDR1 is SNHLY and CDR2 is FYNNEI in the germline V gene. CDR3 sequence: CASSERSGIVVYGYTF. The CDR3 DNA is TGTGCCAGCAGCGAGAGATCGGGGATAGTGGTCTATGGCTACACCTTC.